This TCR beta chain was recovered during a study of cytomegalovirus exposure and HLA in healthy donors. Background on the study: The Caucasian-associated ancestry cluster contained 81% of the roughly 370 genotyped donors.

General study results and limits: The study dropped some indistinguishable V segments, TRBV6-2 and TRBV6-3 among them. Later work associated 16,951 TCR beta sequences with HLA alleles at 0.05 false discovery rate. Reports state that TCR beta sequences accurately predicted most subjects' HLA-A and HLA-B alleles.

The PCR used 60 Vbeta and 13 Jbeta primers. Clones were sequenced by immunoSEQ multiplex PCR, and TCRdb holds only the in-frame ones, with some missing. The profile shows 150,000 to 200,000 clones, roughly 76% of them singletons. As to this clone: Its antigen is not identified.

CDR3 length: 14 amino acids. Germline V gene data show CDR1 as MDHEN and CDR2 as SYDVKM. V was shortened by 7 bases and J by 2 bases, with 12 bases between the two germline ends. The sequence derives from a woman in her late teens or twenties in good health and CMV-seropositive. Sequenced sample: PBMCs. The V gene is TRBV28, the J gene TRBJ1-5, with D uncertain. CDR3 protein: CASTKLQGNQPQHF. In DNA form, the CDR3 reads TGTGCCAGCACCAAACTTCAGGGCAATCAGCCCCAGCATTTT.